Listed below are T cell receptor beta chains from one sample, sequenced in a study of blood T cell repertoires in COVID-19. This table comes from immunoSEQ multiplex PCR, and its TCRdb copy is limited to in-frame clones, with some not included. The top ten hold around 30% of the sample, which has under 80,000 clones, roughly 78% seen once. The sequenced sample was peripheral blood. These receptors all come from a human donor in a cohort sampled during active COVID-19. The CDR3 runs from the conserved cysteine through the conserved F or W. The D gene is left open where the match is weak. Size is omitted from some rows. Given values are once, few, many or a class for expanded clones.

size | D | J | V | DNA | CDR3
. | TRBD1 | TRBJ1-2 | TRBV18 | TGTGCCAGCTCCCCCACCTGGGCCGGGACAGCCTATGGCTACACCTTC | CASSPTWAGTAYGYTF
. | TRBD1 | TRBJ2-7 | TRBV29-1 | TGCAGCGCCATGGGGGGGACAGGGGACACCGAGCAGTACTTC | CSAMGGTGDTEQYF
many | TRBD1 | TRBJ1-6 | TRBV18 | TGTGCCAGCTCCGAGTCGGGACAGGGTGTTTCACCCCTCCACTTT | CASSESGQGVSPLHF
. | TRBD2 | TRBJ2-3 | TRBV5-1 | TGCGCCAGCAGCTCTAGCGGGTCGGCAGATACGCAGTATTTT | CASSSSGSADTQYF
once | TRBD2 | TRBJ2-3 | TRBV5-4 | TGTGCCAGCAGCTTCCCAGCGGGAGCAGATACGCAGTATTTT | CASSFPAGADTQYF
. | TRBD1 | TRBJ2-2 | TRBV5-1 | TGCGCCAGCAGCTACTCCGGGACAGAGACCGGGGAGCTGTTTTTT | CASSYSGTETGELFF
once | . | TRBJ2-4 | TRBV28 | TGTGCCAGCAGTTCGGAGTCGGCTGGCAAAAACATTCAGTACTTC | CASSSESAGKNIQYF
few | TRBD1 | TRBJ1-2 | TRBV11-2 | TGTGCCAGCAGCTTAGATAACAGGGGAACGGTTGGCTACACCTTC | CASSLDNRGTVGYTF
. | . | TRBJ1-3 | TRBV28 | TGTGCCAGCAGTCCGACTCGGTCTGGAAACACCATATATTTT | CASSPTRSGNTIYF
. | . | TRBJ1-4 | TRBV18 | TGTGCCAGCTCACCAACCCTAAATGAAAAACTGTTTTTT | CASSPTLNEKLFF
. | . | TRBJ1-6 | TRBV12-2 | TGTGCAAGTCGCTTAGTGGAGGCGGACAGGGGGTGCTCACCCCTCCACTTT | CASRLVEADRGCSPLHF
few | . | TRBJ2-3 | TRBV6-2/TRBV6-3 | TGTGCCAGCAGTTACAATAGAAGGGAGGTGACAGATACGCAGTATTTT | CASSYNRREVTDTQYF
. | TRBD1 | TRBJ1-2 | TRBV6-2/TRBV6-3 | TGTGCCAGCAGTTACCTTACAGGGGGCTATGGCTACACCTTC | CASSYLTGGYGYTF
. | . | TRBJ2-3 | TRBV19 | TGTGCCAGTAGTACCGGGGGAGTTCGCACAGATACGCAGTATTTT | CASSTGGVRTDTQYF
. | . | TRBJ1-1 | TRBV21-1 | TGTGCCAGCAGCAAAGCTCGGGGGTTGAACACTGAAGCTTTCTTT | CASSKARGLNTEAFF
. | . | TRBJ1-5 | TRBV6-5 | TGTGCCAGCAGCCCCGTTTCGGGCAATCAGCCCCAGCATTTT | CASSPVSGNQPQHF
. | TRBD1 | TRBJ1-2 | TRBV12-3/TRBV12-4 | TGTGCCAGCCAGACAGGGGGAGGCTACACCTTC | CASQTGGGYTF
. | . | TRBJ1-4 | TRBV15 | TGTGCCACCAGCCCGACAGGCGGTGAAAAACTGTTTTTT | CATSPTGGEKLFF
once | TRBD2 | TRBJ2-4 | TRBV29-1 | TGCAGCGCCAGGACTAGCGGGAGATCAAACATTCAGTACTTC | CSARTSGRSNIQYF
. | . | TRBJ1-2 | TRBV4-3 | TGCGCCAGCAGCCAGACGACAGGCGGCGGCTACACCTTC | CASSQTTGGGYTF
. | TRBD2 | TRBJ2-5 | TRBV6-2/TRBV6-3 | TGTGCCAGCAGTTACTTAGCGGGAGGGAAGAAGACCCAGTACTTC | CASSYLAGGKKTQYF
. | . | TRBJ1-5 | TRBV4-1 | TGCGCCAGCAGCCAGGGGTGGGGGGACGACGGTCAGCCCCAGCATTTT | CASSQGWGDDGQPQHF
once | TRBD1 | TRBJ2-2 | TRBV3-1/TRBV3-2 | TGTGCCAGCAGCCGCGTCCGGACAGGGGGAAGGACCGGGGAGCTGTTTTTT | CASSRVRTGGRTGELFF
. | TRBD2 | TRBJ2-5 | TRBV4-3 | TGCGCCAGCAGCCAAAGCTCCGGGACCGGGGGGGAGACCCAGTACTTC | CASSQSSGTGGETQYF
few | . | TRBJ1-1 | TRBV4-2 | TGTGCCAGCAGCCAATCCCACAGGGTAACCGAAGCTTTCTTT | CASSQSHRVTEAFF
. | TRBD2 | TRBJ2-7 | TRBV4-1 | TGCGCCAGCAGCCAAGGACTAGCGGGAGGGCCGGGAAGGCACGAGCAGTACTTC | CASSQGLAGGPGRHEQYF
. | . | TRBJ2-7 | TRBV28 | TGTGCCAGCAGTTTACGCGTGCCGGAGCAGTACTTC | CASSLRVPEQYF